The clone carrying this TCR beta chain was observed a handful of times. Its antigen is not known. Generated by immunoSEQ multiplex PCR, the TCRdb table keeps only in-frame clones and is missing some. In the table there are roughly 2 million clones, approximately 94% of which are singletons. Trimming stripped 11 bases from V and 7 bases from J, with 12 bases between. The length of the CDR3 is 12 residues. Germline CDR1 LNHDA, CDR2 SQIVND (reference sequence). This entry comes from a study of shared clonotypes between healthy human individuals. At the level of the study: A few men and a couple of women, aged 18 to 49, were donors. The plates for each donor numbered three CD4 naive, three CD4 memory, two CD8 naive and one CD8 memory. Study-wide findings and caveats: Larger estimated richness was generally seen in naive subsets than in memory subsets.

The receptor's source is a man between 18 and 35 years old in good health. V gene TRBV19 combines with J gene TRBJ1-6; D gene ambiguous. The source material was naive CD4+ T cells sorted from blood. Documented subset: CD45RA+ positively selected. The CDR3 bases are TGTGCCGCCTCCACGATAAATTCACCCCTCCACTTT. This codes for CAASTINSPLHF.